One and the same sample provided the 31 T cell receptor beta chains below, sequenced in a study of cytomegalovirus exposure and HLA in healthy donors. The PCR made use of 60 Vbeta and 13 Jbeta primers. Measured with immunoSEQ multiplex PCR; TCRdb has only the in-frame clones, and not every one. Of some 110,000 clones listed, 75% were seen once; the top ten hold around 3%. Sequencing input: PBMCs. The receptors derive from a male donor in good health and CMV-seropositive.

This clone was seen a single time. J is TRBJ2-7 and V is TRBV1; TRBD2 is the table's D call, not checked against the DNA. TRBV1 is termed a pseudogene. The CDR3 runs 16 residues. The DNA of the CDR3 is TGCACCAGCAGCCAACGTAGGACTAGCGGGACGTACGAGCAGTACTTC. This codes for CTSSQRRTSGTYEQYF.

In this sample, this clone turned up once. The chain is built from TRBV27 and TRBJ1-4, with TRBD1 as a possible D gene (5 bases). The germline gives CDR1 MNHEY, CDR2 SMNVEV (reference sequence). With 8 bases removed from V and 2 bases from J, the gap between germline ends came to 9 bases. This CDR3 contains 13 residues. The DNA for the CDR3 is TGTGCCAGCGCAGGGTCTACTAATGAAAAACTGTTTTTT. It encodes CASAGSTNEKLFF.

The CDR3 reads CTSSRGLAGRNCSTSYEQYF. For the CDR3, the DNA is TGCACCAGCAGCCGCGGACTAGCGGGGCGAAATTGTAGCACCTCCTACGAGCAGTACTTC. The chain combines TRBV1 with TRBJ2-7; the table's D call, TRBD2, has no DNA check behind it. TRBV1 is reported as a pseudogene. The CDR3 is 20 amino acids.

The chain uses TRBV5-1 and TRBJ2-1; 8 positions match TRBD2. This CDR3 is 16 amino acids long. CDR1 SGHRS and CDR2 YFSETQ come from the germline V gene. The ends lost 5 bases at V and 7 bases at J; junction bases unmatched: 14. The CDR3: CASRGLGAGGGNEQFF. DNA for the CDR3: TGCGCCAGCAGGGGTCTAGGCGCGGGAGGTGGAAATGAGCAGTTCTTC.

The gene calls are TRBV19 and TRBJ1-5; weak D call: TRBD1 (5 bases). CDR1 and CDR2 (germline): LNHDA, SQIVND (reference sequence). This CDR3 region has 16 residues. Trimming left V 6 bases short and J 3 bases short, with 18 bases between. The CDR3 protein is CASRPYPREDNQPQHF. In DNA, the CDR3 is TGTGCCAGTAGACCCTATCCCAGGGAGGACAATCAGCCCCAGCATTTT.

The V and J genes are TRBV18 and TRBJ2-7; tentatively, D is TRBD1 (6 bases). Trimming pared 2 bases from V and 1 base from J, leaving 12 bases between. The CDR3 consists of 15 residues. Per germline, CDR1 KGHSH and CDR2 LQKENI. The DNA of the CDR3 is TGTGCCAGCTCACCATTGGCACAGGGTTCCTACGAGCAGTACTTC. Translation gives CASSPLAQGSYEQYF.

V usage is TRBV28 and J usage is TRBJ1-2; a possible D gene is TRBD1 (5 bases). The germline V and J ends were trimmed by 3 bases and 7 bases, with 21 bases remaining between them. Germline CDR1 and CDR2: MDHEN and SYDVKM. This CDR3 is built from 16 residues. The CDR3 here is CASSFPGGEGRIGYTF. The CDR3 coding sequence is TGTGCCAGCAGTTTCCCCGGAGGGGAGGGGAGAATTGGCTACACCTTC.

The J gene is TRBJ2-1, the V gene TRBV4-2; 7 bases agree with TRBD2. The CDR3 extends over 16 amino acids. CDR1 is LGHNA, CDR2 YNFKEQ, per germline. V lost 0 bases and J lost 7; bases outside the gene matches: 9. The CDR3 is CASSQESGGSRNEQFF. Here the CDR3 DNA reads TGTGCCAGCAGCCAAGAATCTGGCGGGAGCAGGAATGAGCAGTTCTTC.

V usage is TRBV5-1 and J usage is TRBJ1-5, with a possible D match to TRBD1 (5 bases). This CDR3 has 15 amino acids. Germline V gives CDR1 SGHRS, CDR2 YFSETQ. Trimming pared 0 bases from V and 4 bases from J, leaving 11 bases between. CDR3 in amino acids: CASSLEGQGNQPQHF. The DNA for the CDR3 is TGCGCCAGCAGCTTGGAGGGCCAGGGTAATCAGCCCCAGCATTTT.

Turning to this clone: Relative to the germline gene, one junction end is altered; a read error may explain this. V gene TRBV28 combines with J gene TRBJ2-7; D call uncertain. The germline V gene encodes CDR1 MDHEN and CDR2 SYDVKM. The CDR3 is made up of 11 amino acids. CDR3 sequence reads: CASSSGTLKHF. In nucleotides, the CDR3 is TGTGCCAGCAGTTCAGGAACTCTGAAGCACTTC.

The chain carries TRBV4-1 and TRBJ1-1, with 11 bases matching TRBD1. Germline V gene lookup returns CDR1 MGHRA and CDR2 YSYEKL. The CDR3 has 16 amino acids. The V segment lost 0 bases and the J segment 5 bases; nucleotides outside the gene matches: 5. In DNA form, the CDR3 reads TGCGCCAGCAGCCAAGAAGGGACAGGGGGATTGACTGAAGCTTTCTTT. Its translation: CASSQEGTGGLTEAFF.

A single count supports this clone. The chain joins TRBV2 to TRBJ1-3; possibly TRBD1 for D (6 bases). Germline-derived CDR1 and CDR2 are SNHLY and FYNNEI. The germline V and J ends were trimmed by 2 bases and 0 bases, with 11 bases remaining between them. This CDR3 spans 16 amino acids. The CDR3 DNA follows: TGTGCCAGCAGTGAACAGGGGCTCTCCTCTGGAAACACCATATATTTT. Protein sequence: CASSEQGLSSGNTIYF.

The chain uses TRBV6-1 and TRBJ1-3, with D maybe TRBD1 (5 bases). Germline V CDR1 and CDR2: MNHNS, SASEGT. The CDR3 is 12 residues long. V gave up 6 bases and J gave up 4 bases, with 7 bases separating them. CDR3 in DNA: TGTGCCAGCAGGTGGACAGGAAACACCATATATTTT. It is translated as CASRWTGNTIYF.

The V and J genes are TRBV29-1 and TRBJ1-1; no clear D gene. This CDR3 has 13 amino acids. Per the germline V gene, CDR1 is SQVTM and CDR2 is ANQGSEA. Trimming took 6 bases from V and 0 from J, leaving 11 bases between them. CDR3 coding DNA: TGCAGCGTCCGGACTGATGTGAACACTGAAGCTTTCTTT. Encoded protein: CSVRTDVNTEAFF.

This clone occurred a few times. The J gene is TRBJ2-6, the V gene TRBV2; possible D gene TRBD2, 6 bases. V lost 8 bases, J lost 1 base, and 6 bases lay in between. The CDR3 length is 13 residues. The V gene's germline CDR1 is SNHLY and CDR2 FYNNEI. CDR3 region: CASGGSGANVLTF. The CDR3 DNA reads as TGTGCCAGCGGGGGGTCTGGGGCCAACGTCCTGACTTTC.

The chain joins TRBV28 to TRBJ2-7, with TRBD1 matching 7 bases. Looked up from germline, CDR1 is MDHEN and CDR2 is SYDVKM. The V gene end was trimmed by 10 bases and the J gene end by 3 bases; junction bases not matched to a gene: 21. The CDR3 is made up of 17 amino acids. The CDR3 DNA reads as TGTGCCACCGTCCCCCCTCTCGGGACAGAGGGCATCTACGAGCAGTACTTC. Translating it yields CATVPPLGTEGIYEQYF.

The chain combines TRBV7-9 with TRBJ1-3; D is undetermined. The germline V and J ends were trimmed by 2 bases and 2 bases, with 13 bases remaining between them. The CDR3 sequence is 16 residues long. CDR1 SEHNR and CDR2 FQNEAQ come from the germline V gene (reference sequence). CDR3 region: CASSLHREATGNTIYF. CDR3 nucleotide sequence: TGTGCCAGCAGCTTACACCGGGAAGCTACTGGAAACACCATATATTTT.

The chain couples TRBV28 to TRBJ2-7; D might be TRBD1 (6 bases). Germline V lookup: CDR1 MDHEN, CDR2 SYDVKM. The CDR3 spans 12 residues. This CDR3 is CSSRDTTYEQYF. The CDR3 DNA follows: TGTAGTAGCCGGGACACCACCTACGAGCAGTACTTC.

The chain carries TRBV9 and TRBJ2-7; the match to TRBD1 covers 9 bases. CDR1 is SGDLS, CDR2 YYNGEE, per germline. The CDR3 contains 15 residues. With V trimmed by 3 bases and J by 4 bases, 8 bases remained unmatched. The CDR3 loop reads CASSARTGESYEQYF. The CDR3 DNA is TGTGCCAGCAGCGCCAGGACAGGGGAAAGTTACGAGCAGTACTTC.

This clone was recorded a few times. The chain has TRBV25-1 and TRBJ2-5; 7 nucleotides agree with TRBD2. The CDR3 runs 13 residues. Looked up from germline, CDR1 is MGHDK and CDR2 is SYGVNS. V lost 9 bases to trimming and J lost 4 bases; unmatched junction nucleotides: 8. The CDR3 spells CASTIAGLETQYF. Here the CDR3 DNA reads TGTGCCAGTACGATAGCGGGTTTAGAGACCCAGTACTTC. The full variable domain, completed using reference TRBV25-1 and TRBJ2-5, is EADIYQTPRYLVIGTGKKITLECSQTMGHDKMYWYQQDPGMELHLIHYSYGVNSTEKGDLSSESTVSRIRTEHFPLTLESARPSHTSQYLCASTIAGLETQYFGPGTRLLVL.

Only a few counts were recorded for this clone. The chain uses TRBV7-2 and TRBJ2-5; D ambiguous. CDR3 length: 13 residues. Germline CDR1 reads SGHTA; CDR2 reads FQGNSA. Trimming stripped 5 bases from V and 2 bases from J, with 9 bases between. CDR3 nucleotide sequence: TGTGCCAGCAGCGTACATCGACAAGAGACCCAGTACTTC. Amino acids: CASSVHRQETQYF.

V is TRBV28 and J is TRBJ1-5; maybe TRBD1 (5 bases). Trimming cost V 0 bases and J 4 bases, with 10 bases left between them. This CDR3 is built from 15 residues. Germline-derived CDR1 and CDR2 are MDHEN and SYDVKM. The CDR3 DNA is TGTGCCAGCAGTTTATGGTCAGGGTCAAATCAGCCCCAGCATTTT. Translating it yields CASSLWSGSNQPQHF.

The sample holds a few counts of this clone. The chain couples TRBV4-2 to TRBJ2-2; TRBD2 aligns across 10 bases. J gave up 6 bases and V 4 bases, and 11 bases lay outside the gene matches. This CDR3 region has 17 residues. Per germline, CDR1 LGHNA and CDR2 YNFKEQ. The CDR3 DNA follows: TGTGCCAGCAGCCCCAAGCGGGAGGGAATCACCCCCGGGGAGCTGTTTTTT. Translating it yields CASSPKREGITPGELFF.

In this sample, this clone turned up a few times. This chain uses TRBV7-8 with TRBJ2-7; 8 bases fit TRBD2. The CDR3 spans 16 residues. Germline V gives CDR1 SGHVS, CDR2 FQNEAQ. Trimming removed 6 bases from V and 0 bases from J; junction bases left unmatched: 10. CDR3 amino acids: CASRKFSGNRSYEQYF. The CDR3, as DNA: TGTGCCAGCAGGAAGTTTAGCGGGAACCGCTCCTACGAGCAGTACTTC.

The rearrangement links TRBV4-1 to TRBJ2-7; D might be TRBD2 (5 bases). The CDR3 sequence is 14 residues long. V dropped 1 base and J dropped 2 bases, with 9 bases sitting between them. Looked up from germline, CDR1 is MGHRA and CDR2 is YSYEKL. Here the CDR3 reads CASSQGSGPYEQYF. The CDR3 DNA reads as TGCGCCAGCAGCCAAGGGAGCGGACCCTACGAGCAGTACTTC.

In its sample, this clone was seen once. The chain links TRBV28 to TRBJ2-5, with 7 bases identical to TRBD2. With V trimmed by 4 bases and J by 0 bases, 5 bases remained unmatched. Germline V CDR1 and CDR2: MDHEN, SYDVKM. This CDR3 is built from 15 residues. The CDR3 spells CASSSRTRNQETQYF. CDR3 in DNA: TGTGCCAGCAGTTCCAGGACTAGGAACCAAGAGACCCAGTACTTC.

This clone appeared a few times. The identical CDR3 is also encoded by other nucleotide sequences in the sample. The J gene is TRBJ2-2, the V gene TRBV29-1, with TRBD1 identical over 8 bases. The J segment lost 2 bases and the V segment lost 6 bases, leaving 5 bases of the junction unmatched. CDR1 SQVTM and CDR2 ANQGSEA come from the germline V gene. This CDR3 has 14 amino acids. The CDR3 sequence: CSVGQGLNTGELFF. DNA of the CDR3: TGCAGCGTAGGACAGGGTTTAAACACCGGGGAGCTGTTTTTT.

This chain uses TRBV11-2 with TRBJ2-7, with TRBD2 as a possible D gene (5 bases). V lost 0 bases, J lost 11 bases, and 11 bases lay in between. Germline V CDR1 and CDR2: SGHAT, FQNNGV. The CDR3 covers 12 residues. The CDR3 coding sequence is TGTGCCAGCAGCTTAGATAGCCTAGCAGAGTACTTC. Encoded protein: CASSLDSLAEYF.

The rearrangement links TRBV7-8 to TRBJ2-7; TRBD1 might be the D (6 bases). Germline CDR1 is SGHVS and CDR2 is FQNEAQ. Trimming removed 5 bases from V and 7 bases from J, with 9 bases in between. CDR3 length: 11 amino acids. The CDR3 DNA reads TGTGCCAGCAGCCCGGACAGAGAGCAGTACTTC. It codes for CASSPDREQYF.

The CDR3 bases are TGTGCCTGGAGTGTTAGGACTAGCGGGTCCCACGAGCAGTACTTC. It codes for CAWSVRTSGSHEQYF. The V gene is TRBV30, the J gene TRBJ2-7, with 11 bases matching TRBD2. V gave up 0 bases and J gave up 5 bases; unmatched junction bases: 6. The CDR3 consists of 15 residues. Germline V gene data show CDR1 as GTSNPN and CDR2 as SVGIG (reference sequence).

This clone was observed a few times. V is TRBV9 and J is TRBJ2-5, with TRBD1 matching over 7 bases. Unmatched junction bases numbered 6, after V lost 4 bases and J lost 6 bases. The CDR3 has 13 amino acids. Germline V CDR1 and CDR2: SGDLS, YYNGEE. CDR3 protein: CASSTRDSKTQYF. The CDR3 nucleotides read TGTGCCAGCAGCACCCGGGACAGCAAGACCCAGTACTTC.